The source of this T cell receptor beta chain is a study of blood T cell repertoires in COVID-19. Study as a whole: Acute and convalescent COVID-19 samples came from the United States, Italy and Spain. Sample material is recorded as cDNA or gDNA derived from T cells, B-cell-depleted T cells, or PBMCs.

This clone was seen only once. From germline, CDR1 is DFQATT and CDR2 SNEGSKA (reference sequence). The CDR3 is 11 residues long. V shed 5 bases and J shed 5 bases, with 7 bases lying between them. Sequencing was performed with immunoSEQ multiplex PCR; in TCRdb, only in-frame clones are kept and a portion is missing. This table holds about 14,000 clones, over 75% found once. This chain joins TRBV20-1 and TRBJ2-1, with D possibly matching TRBD2 (6 bases). Sequences were obtained from peripheral blood. The TCR originated in a man aged 45-60 years with active COVID-19. CDR3 residues: CSAGTHNEQFF. The CDR3 DNA reads as TGCAGTGCTGGGACTCACAATGAGCAGTTCTTC.